Listed here are 16 T cell receptor beta chains from one sample, sequenced in a study of beta chain features in type 1 diabetes. The whole isolated RNA underwent reverse transcription, so sequencing captured expressed TCRB transcripts. Profiling relied on immunoSEQ multiplex PCR, and the TCRdb table lists in-frame clones only, not all of them. The table shows 850,000 to 900,000 clones, with roughly a sixth occurring only once. Sequencing used naive CD4+ T cells from blood. These receptors all stem from a woman between 18 and 29 years old in good health.

This clone has only a few counts. J is TRBJ1-3 and V is TRBV18; 11 positions agree with TRBD1. With V trimmed by 2 bases and J by 0 bases, 3 bases remained unmatched. CDR1 is KGHSH and CDR2 is LQKENI in the germline V gene. This CDR3 has 17 residues. CDR3: CASSPGTGGTSGNTIYF. The CDR3 DNA reads TGTGCCAGCTCACCAGGGACAGGGGGGACCTCTGGAAACACCATATATTTT.

The rearrangement uses TRBV7-2 and TRBJ1-5; D remains unclear. The germline V and J ends were trimmed by 3 bases and 4 bases, with 7 bases remaining between them. The CDR3 covers 13 residues. Per the germline V gene, CDR1 is SGHTA and CDR2 is FQGNSA. The CDR3 sequence: CASSFFWNQPQHF. CDR3 coding DNA: TGTGCCAGCAGCTTTTTTTGGAATCAGCCCCAGCATTTT.

This clone has a count of ten or more. V and J are TRBV4-3 and TRBJ2-1; D ambiguous. Trimming cost V 1 base and J 7 bases, with 8 bases left between them. From germline, CDR1 is LGHNA and CDR2 YSLEER. This CDR3 spans 13 amino acids. The CDR3 region is CASSQADRNEQFF. CDR3 DNA sequence: TGCGCCAGCAGCCAAGCCGACCGGAATGAGCAGTTCTTC.

This clone was recorded a few times. The rearrangement joins TRBV7-2 to TRBJ1-5; D may be TRBD1 (6 bases). This CDR3 is built from 15 residues. The ends were cut back, 1 base at V and 7 bases at J, with 14 bases in the middle. Germline lookup yields CDR1 SGHTA and CDR2 FQGNSA. In DNA, the CDR3 is TGTGCCAGCAGCTTAGGGGACAATCCGGGCCAGCCCCAGCATTTT. It codes for CASSLGDNPGQPQHF.

This clone was detected a few times. The chain couples TRBV7-2 to TRBJ2-2; 9 bases are a match to TRBD1. From germline, CDR1 is SGHTA and CDR2 FQGNSA. CDR3 length: 16 residues. V trimming: 5 bases; J trimming: 6 bases; junction bases outside the gene matches: 10. CDR3 amino acids: CASSLRYRQGAGELFF. CDR3 nucleotide sequence: TGTGCCAGCAGCCTACGGTATAGACAGGGGGCCGGGGAGCTGTTTTTT. The full variable domain, its missing parts supplied by reference TRBV7-2 and TRBJ2-2, is GAGVSQSPSNKVTEKGKDVELRCDPISGHTALYWYRQSLGQGLEFLIYFQGNSAPDKSGLPSDRFSAERTGGSVSTLTIQRTQQEDSAVYLCASSLRYRQGAGELFFGEGSRLTVL.

The chain couples TRBV7-2 to TRBJ1-2; no reliable D call. CDR3 size: 13 residues. The ends were cut back, 2 bases at V and 7 bases at J, with 11 bases in the middle. Per the germline V gene, CDR1 is SGHTA and CDR2 is FQGNSA. The CDR3 DNA is TGTGCCAGCAGCTTAATGCGGGGTGCTGGCTACACCTTC. It specifies CASSLMRGAGYTF.

The chain carries TRBV4-2 and TRBJ2-2; D is possibly TRBD1 (6 bases). V was cut by 6 bases and J by 5 bases, with 7 bases left in between. The germline V gene encodes CDR1 LGHNA and CDR2 YNFKEQ. The CDR3 loop spans 12 amino acids. The CDR3 DNA sequence: TGTGCCAGCAGGCAGGGGACCGGGGAGCTGTTTTTT. Translation gives CASRQGTGELFF.

V gene TRBV19 combines with J gene TRBJ1-5, with 9 positions matching TRBD1. Germline V gene sequence: CDR1 LNHDA, CDR2 SQIVND (reference sequence). Trimming at V came to 8 bases and at J to 6 bases, leaving 11 bases not matched to a gene. The CDR3 has 15 amino acids. The CDR3 loop is CASDQGQGRSQPQHF. DNA of the CDR3: TGTGCCAGTGACCAGGGACAGGGTAGGAGTCAGCCCCAGCATTTT.

This clone has more than one count but fewer than ten. The J gene is TRBJ1-3, the V gene TRBV7-2; possibly TRBD1 for D (5 bases). Germline CDR1 and CDR2: SGHTA and FQGNSA. This CDR3 is built from 16 residues. V was trimmed by 5 bases and J by 4 bases, leaving 18 bases between them. In DNA, the CDR3 is TGTGCCAGCAGCGCAATGGGACGACTTAAAGGAAACACCATATATTTT. The encoded protein is CASSAMGRLKGNTIYF.

The chain carries TRBV5-1 and TRBJ2-1, with D perhaps matching TRBD1 (5 bases). The germline gives CDR1 SGHRS, CDR2 YFSETQ. The CDR3 runs 17 residues. V lost 2 bases and J lost 0, with 15 bases in between. CDR3 coding DNA: TGCGCCAGCAGCTTCGCTGGCGGACAAAGCTCCTACAATGAGCAGTTCTTC. Translating gives CASSFAGGQSSYNEQFF.

J is TRBJ2-7 and V is TRBV6-1; possibly TRBD2 for D (6 bases). Germline loops: CDR1 MNHNS, CDR2 SASEGT. The V end was cut by 4 bases, the J end by 5 bases, with 18 bases between. The CDR3 runs to 15 residues. CDR3 nucleotides: TGTGCCAGCAGTGGCGGTGGGGCGGGAAACAACGAGCAGTACTTC. It specifies CASSGGGAGNNEQYF.

The chain employs TRBV7-8 and TRBJ1-2; D not resolved. Trimming removed 5 bases from V and 2 bases from J, with 21 bases in between. Germline CDR1 is SGHVS and CDR2 is FQNEAQ. This CDR3 comprises 17 residues. CDR3 nucleotides: TGTGCCAGCAGCCCGACACGTATAGGGCAGCGCAACTATGGCTACACCTTC. It encodes CASSPTRIGQRNYGYTF.

There are a few counts of this clone. The chain couples TRBV1 to TRBJ2-3. TRBV1 is given as a pseudogene. The CDR3 is 12 residues long. The CDR3 sequence is CTSSPDTDTQYF. CDR3 in DNA: TGCACCAGCAGCCCTGACACAGATACGCAGTATTTT.

Only a few counts were recorded for this clone. The chain combines TRBV4-3 with TRBJ2-5; D possibly corresponds to TRBD2 (5 bases). Trimming took 1 base from V and 5 from J, leaving 17 bases between them. Germline values: CDR1 LGHNA, CDR2 YSLEER. The CDR3 runs 16 residues. Here the CDR3 reads CASSQGDSRRGETQYF. CDR3 DNA sequence: TGCGCCAGCAGCCAAGGCGATAGCCGGAGAGGGGAGACCCAGTACTTC.

V gene TRBV5-4 combines with J gene TRBJ2-2; 8 bases are shared with TRBD2. The V gene end was trimmed by 2 bases and the J gene end by 7 bases; junction bases not matched to a gene: 7. The germline gives CDR1 SGHNT, CDR2 YYREEE (reference sequence). CDR3 length: 15 amino acids. In DNA, the CDR3 is TGTGCCAGCAGCTTAGGCGGGAGGAGTGACGGGGAGCTGTTTTTT. It encodes CASSLGGRSDGELFF. The full variable domain, its missing parts supplied by reference TRBV5-4 and TRBJ2-2, is ETGVTQSPTHLIKTRGQQVTLRCSSQSGHNTVSWYQQALGQGPQFIFQYYREEENGRGNFPPRFSGLQFPNYSSELNVNALELDDSALYLCASSLGGRSDGELFFGEGSRLTVL.

The chain joins TRBV4-2 to TRBJ2-7, with D unclear. V was trimmed by 0 bases and J by 6 bases, leaving 12 bases between them. The CDR3 extends over 14 amino acids. Germline V lookup: CDR1 LGHNA, CDR2 YNFKEQ. The CDR3 DNA sequence: TGTGCCAGCAGCCAAGATAGAGGTCCTCTCGAGCAGTACTTC. This encodes CASSQDRGPLEQYF.